Presented here are 23 T cell receptor beta chains from one specimen sequenced in a study of cytomegalovirus exposure and HLA in healthy donors. Primers: 60 Vbeta forward and 13 Jbeta reverse. Produced via immunoSEQ multiplex PCR; TCRdb's table is partial and in-frame only. The sample has more than 150,000 clones, around 78% seen once. Sequencing used PBMCs. These receptors originate from a man aged 35 to 55 in good health and CMV-seronegative.

This clone appeared once. This chain uses TRBV7-6 with TRBJ2-4; 15 nucleotides line up with TRBD2. V shed 4 bases, J shed 7 bases, and the junction held 8 bases outside the gene matches. The CDR3 totals 17 residues. Germline assignment: CDR1 SGHVS and CDR2 FNYEAQ. The CDR3 loop reads CASSSGLAGGPMNIQYF. The DNA of the CDR3 is TGTGCCAGCAGCTCTGGACTAGCGGGAGGGCCGATGAACATTCAGTACTTC.

This clone was observed a few times. The chain combines TRBV5-1 with TRBJ1-3; D call uncertain. The V and J ends lost 0 bases and 4 bases respectively, with 8 bases between them. The germline V gene encodes CDR1 SGHRS and CDR2 YFSETQ. The CDR3 runs to 14 residues. The CDR3 spells CASSLAGKGNTIYF. The CDR3 nucleotides are TGCGCCAGCAGCTTGGCGGGAAAAGGAAACACCATATATTTT.

This clone was observed a few times. The J gene is TRBJ1-1, the V gene TRBV16, with a possible D match to TRBD1 (6 bases). Germline lookup yields CDR1 KGHSY and CDR2 FQNENV. V was shortened by 2 bases and J by 5 bases, with 12 bases between the two germline ends. The CDR3 runs to 14 residues. The CDR3 here is CASSQTQGRTEAFF. CDR3 bases: TGTGCCAGCAGCCAAACACAGGGCCGGACTGAAGCTTTCTTT.

The sample holds one count of this clone. The chain employs TRBV18 and TRBJ2-2; TRBD2 aligns across 8 bases. V trimming: 2 bases; J trimming: 5 bases; junction bases outside the gene matches: 4. CDR3 length: 15 residues. Germline CDR1 reads KGHSH; CDR2 reads LQKENI. The CDR3 reads CASSPSGRNTGELFF. The CDR3 nucleotides read TGTGCCAGCTCACCAAGCGGGAGAAATACCGGGGAGCTGTTTTTT.

By proportion, this clone is medium-sized. The rearrangement uses TRBV6-4 and TRBJ1-2, with a weak D call TRBD1 (5 bases). Trimming stripped 6 bases from V and 7 bases from J, with 12 bases between. The germline V gene encodes CDR1 MRHNA and CDR2 SNTAGT. The length of the CDR3 is 12 residues. This CDR3 reads CASRAGKSGYTF. DNA of the CDR3: TGTGCCAGCAGGGCAGGGAAATCTGGCTACACCTTC.

This clone was picked up a small number of times. This chain connects TRBV10-3 to TRBJ2-7; a weak D match, TRBD1 (5 bases). Germline V gene data show CDR1 as ENHRY and CDR2 as SYGVKD. With 3 bases removed from V and 4 bases from J, the gap between germline ends came to 16 bases. This CDR3 region has 15 residues. The CDR3 coding sequence is TGTGCCATCAGTGATAGTCGTCAGGGAATTTACGAGCAGTACGTC. This codes for CAISDSRQGIYEQYV.

The chain employs TRBV10-3 and TRBJ2-5, with 11 bases matching TRBD2. The J call may not be correct, given that the DNA end is closer to TRBJ2-7. The V gene's germline CDR1 is ENHRY and CDR2 SYGVKD. The CDR3 covers 18 residues. CDR3 bases: TGTGCCATCAGTGCCACTAGCGGGAGCCCCACTACATACTACGAGCAGTACTTC. It translates to CAISATSGSPTTYYEQYF.

The rearrangement uses TRBV11-3 and TRBJ2-2; D uncertain. Looked up from germline, CDR1 is SGHNT and CDR2 is YENEEA. The CDR3 has 13 amino acids. The V end was cut by 6 bases, the J end by 3 bases, with 8 bases between. CDR3 sequence: CASSEQYTGELFF. The CDR3 DNA sequence: TGTGCCAGCAGTGAACAGTACACCGGGGAGCTGTTTTTT. The whole variable domain, remainder taken from reference TRBV11-3 and TRBJ2-2, is EAGVVQSPRYKIIEKKQPVAFWCNPISGHNTLYWYLQNLGQGPELLIRYENEEAVDDSQLPKDRFSAERLKGVDSTLKIQPAELGDSAVYLCASSEQYTGELFFGEGSRLTVL.

The V gene is TRBV30, the J gene TRBJ1-4, with D perhaps matching TRBD1 (6 bases). V shed 0 bases and J shed 7 bases, with 21 bases lying between them. In germline, CDR1 is GTSNPN, CDR2 SVGIG (reference sequence). CDR3 size: 17 residues. CDR3 region: CAWSVSANRVAGEKLFF. CDR3 coding DNA: TGTGCCTGGAGTGTATCCGCAAACAGGGTCGCGGGTGAAAAACTGTTTTTT.

As regards this clone: One junction end disagrees with the germline gene, perhaps due to a read error. The V gene is TRBV11-1, the J gene TRBJ2-3; 13 bases are a match to TRBD2. The CDR3 sequence is 13 residues long. Germline CDR1 is SGHAT and CDR2 is FQDESV (reference sequence). This CDR3 is CASSSGLAGAAAF. DNA for the CDR3: TGTGCCAGCAGCTCAGGACTAGCGGGAGCCGCGGCTTTT. Full variable domain (missing parts from reference TRBV11-1 and TRBJ2-3): EAEVAQSPRYKITEKSQAVAFWCDPISGHATLYWYRQILGQGPELLVQFQDESVVDDSQLPKDRFSAERLKGVDSTLKIQPAELGDSAMYLCASSSGLAGAAAFGPGTRLTVL.

V and J are TRBV5-1 and TRBJ2-3, with 7 bases matching TRBD1. The CDR3 length is 14 residues. J gave up 5 bases and V 4 bases, and 7 bases lay outside the gene matches. Germline CDR1 and CDR2: SGHRS and YFSETQ. CDR3 residues: CASSGDRVGDTQYF. CDR3 nucleotides: TGCGCCAGCAGCGGTGACAGGGTGGGAGATACGCAGTATTTT. Full variable domain (rest looked up from reference TRBV5-1 and TRBJ2-3): KAGVTQTPRYLIKTRGQQVTLSCSPISGHRSVSWYQQTPGQGLQFLFEYFSETQRNKGNFPGRFSGRQFSNSRSEMNVSTLELGDSALYLCASSGDRVGDTQYFGPGTRLTVL.

The chain's CDR3 is CASSTDRVSTRRTF. The CDR3 DNA reads TGTGCCAGCAGTACCGACAGGGTCTCGACCCGGCGCACCTTC. This chain connects TRBV27 to TRBJ1-2; 7 nucleotides align to TRBD1. Germline V gene data show CDR1 as MNHEY and CDR2 as SMNVEV (reference sequence). The trim removed 5 bases at V and 13 bases at J, leaving 16 bases unmatched. The length of the CDR3 is 14 residues.

The chain links TRBV2 to TRBJ2-3, with 10 bases matching TRBD2. In germline, CDR1 is SNHLY, CDR2 FYNNEI. CDR3 length: 15 amino acids. V gave up 11 bases and J gave up 0 bases; unmatched junction bases: 8. Here the CDR3 DNA reads TGTGCCTCGAACTTAGCGGGAGGTAGCACAGATACGCAGTATTTT. Amino acid sequence: CASNLAGGSTDTQYF.

This clone was seen just once. The rearrangement uses TRBV19 and TRBJ1-2; D possibly corresponds to TRBD1 (6 bases). Germline V CDR1 and CDR2: LNHDA, SQIVND (reference sequence). The germline V and J ends were trimmed by 7 bases and 5 bases, with 14 bases remaining between them. The CDR3 sequence is 13 residues long. CDR3 DNA: TGTGCCAGTACCTTCCGGACAGCTTATGGCTACACCTTC. Translated: CASTFRTAYGYTF.

The V gene is TRBV27, the J gene TRBJ2-3; maybe TRBD1 (5 bases). The V end was cut by 4 bases, the J end by 9 bases, with 23 bases between. This CDR3 contains 16 residues. Looked up from germline, CDR1 is MNHEY and CDR2 is SMNVEV (reference sequence). The CDR3 sequence: CASSSPGYPQQETQYF. The DNA of the CDR3 is TGTGCCAGCAGTTCCCCCGGCTACCCCCAACAGGAAACGCAGTATTTT.

The V call is TRBV7-2, the J call TRBJ1-2, with D uncertain. This CDR3 is built from 13 residues. The V gene lost 1 base and the J gene lost 3 bases, with 6 bases spanning the gap. From germline, CDR1 is SGHTA and CDR2 FQGNSA. The CDR3 DNA follows: TGTGCCAGCAGCTTAGGTTTATACTATGGCTACACCTTC. It specifies CASSLGLYYGYTF.

The chain recombines TRBV18 with TRBJ2-7, with 7 bases lining up with TRBD1. The V segment lost 3 bases and the J segment 1 base; nucleotides outside the gene matches: 6. Germline CDR1 reads KGHSH; CDR2 reads LQKENI. The CDR3 spans 15 residues. The CDR3 coding sequence is TGTGCCAGCTCACCTTCCCGGGACAGATCCTACGAGCAGTACTTC. Protein sequence: CASSPSRDRSYEQYF.

The chain joins TRBV28 to TRBJ1-4, with no clear D. Trimming pared 6 bases from V and 7 bases from J, leaving 9 bases between. The V gene's germline CDR1 is MDHEN and CDR2 SYDVKM. The length of the CDR3 is 12 residues. This CDR3 is CASSVSGEKLFF. CDR3 in DNA: TGTGCCAGCAGCGTCAGCGGTGAAAAACTGTTTTTT.

The chain carries TRBV5-4 and TRBJ1-1; a possible D gene is TRBD1 (5 bases). With 0 bases removed from V and 1 base from J, the gap between germline ends came to 7 bases. From germline, CDR1 is SGHNT and CDR2 YYREEE (reference sequence). The CDR3 totals 14 residues. The CDR3 DNA is TGTGCCAGCAGCTTGGCACAGGAGAACACTGAAGCTTTCTTT. As protein: CASSLAQENTEAFF.

The chain carries TRBV7-9 and TRBJ1-5; no clear D gene. The CDR3 spans 15 residues. Looked up from germline, CDR1 is SEHNR and CDR2 is FQNEAQ (reference sequence). V dropped 2 bases and J dropped 2 bases, with 10 bases sitting between them. CDR3 protein: CASSLRRSGNQPQHF. CDR3 in DNA: TGTGCCAGCAGCTTAAGGAGGTCGGGCAATCAGCCCCAGCATTTT. The full variable domain, completed using reference TRBV7-9 and TRBJ1-5, is DTGVSQNPRHKITKRGQNVTFRCDPISEHNRLYWYRQTLGQGPEFLTYFQNEAQLEKSRLLSDRFSAERPKGSFSTLEIQRTEQGDSAMYLCASSLRRSGNQPQHFGDGTRLSIL.

The chain couples TRBV7-3 to TRBJ2-5, with a tentative D call TRBD1 (5 bases). Trimming stripped 0 bases from V and 3 bases from J, with 5 bases between. This CDR3 has 13 residues. The germline gives CDR1 SGHTA, CDR2 FQGTGA. The CDR3 DNA reads TGTGCCAGCAGCTTAACCAGGGAAGAGACCCAGTACTTC. This gives the protein CASSLTREETQYF.

Only one count was recorded for this clone. This chain links TRBV28 with TRBJ2-1; D perhaps matches TRBD1 (5 bases). Trimming removed 6 bases at V and 4 bases at J, with 28 bases between. This CDR3 has 19 residues. Germline CDR1 reads MDHEN; CDR2 reads SYDVKM. The CDR3 reads CASRTSDQLGLGPYNEQFF. The CDR3 DNA follows: TGTGCCAGCAGAACCTCCGACCAGCTAGGGTTGGGGCCATACAATGAGCAGTTCTTC.

The V gene is TRBV10-1, the J gene TRBJ2-3; 9 bases fit TRBD2. Germline V gene sequence: CDR1 WNHNN, CDR2 SYGVQD (reference sequence). The CDR3 runs to 14 residues. J was trimmed by 1 base and V by 8 bases; bases with no gene match: 4. The CDR3 loop reads CASSRTSGTDTQYF. The CDR3 coding sequence is TGCGCCAGCTCTCGGACTAGCGGCACAGATACGCAGTATTTT.